These 16 T cell receptor beta chains were all obtained from the same sample, sequenced in a study of cytomegalovirus exposure and HLA in healthy donors. The PCR used 60 Vbeta and 13 Jbeta primers. Some clones are missing from TCRdb's copy, which holds only in-frame ones; the method was immunoSEQ multiplex PCR. Of 170,000 or so clones listed, 80% are singletons. Sequencing used PBMCs. These receptors all come from a man aged 40-49 years in good health and CMV-seronegative.

This sequence joins TRBV9 and TRBJ2-5, with 8 nucleotides matching TRBD2. V gave up 0 bases and J gave up 3 bases; unmatched junction bases: 4. The CDR3 totals 15 residues. The V gene's germline CDR1 is SGDLS and CDR2 YYNGEE. Written as DNA, the CDR3 is TGTGCCAGCAGCGTAGGACTAGCGAACGAAGAGACCCAGTACTTC. Encoded protein: CASSVGLANEETQYF.

The J gene is TRBJ1-4, the V gene TRBV7-8; weak D call: TRBD1 (5 bases). Deletions cut 5 bases from V and 1 base from J, with 20 bases between. The CDR3 has 18 amino acids. Germline assignment: CDR1 SGHVS and CDR2 FQNEAQ. The CDR3 reads CASSLRARVHGTNEKLFF. The CDR3 nucleotides are TGTGCCAGCAGCCTACGCGCCAGGGTCCATGGAACTAATGAAAAACTGTTTTTT.

On this clone itself: Other DNA variants within this sample encode the same CDR3. V is TRBV7-9 and J is TRBJ2-2; TRBD1 is a possible D gene (5 bases). The CDR3 runs to 13 residues. The V end was cut by 2 bases, the J end by 4 bases, with 5 bases between. Germline CDR1 reads SEHNR; CDR2 reads FQNEAQ (reference sequence). The CDR3 protein is CASSLRGTGELFF. The CDR3 nucleotides are TGTGCCAGCAGCTTAAGGGGCACCGGGGAGCTGTTTTTT.

The chain joins TRBV29-1 to TRBJ2-3, with D tentatively TRBD1 (6 bases). From germline, CDR1 is SQVTM and CDR2 ANQGSEA. V was clipped by 6 bases and J by 0 bases, with 13 bases between them. CDR3 size: 14 residues. This CDR3 reads CSVAFGQSTDTQYF. CDR3 DNA sequence: TGCAGCGTGGCCTTCGGACAGAGCACAGATACGCAGTATTTT.

The chain has TRBV7-2 and TRBJ2-7, with 7 bases aligning to TRBD1. This CDR3 has 15 residues. The germline V gene has CDR1 SGHTA and CDR2 FQGNSA. J lost 3 bases, V lost 0 bases, and 5 bases had no gene match. The CDR3 region has the DNA TGTGCCAGCAGCTTAGCGCAGGACAGGTTCTACGAGCAGTACTTC. This sequence encodes CASSLAQDRFYEQYF.

The chain employs TRBV30 and TRBJ1-1; D is possibly TRBD1 (5 bases). The CDR3 totals 12 residues. Trimming pared 0 bases from V and 12 bases from J, leaving 14 bases between. Germline CDR1 and CDR2: GTSNPN and SVGIG (reference sequence). In DNA form, the CDR3 reads TGTGCCTGGAGTGTAGGGGAAGGGAAGTCTTTCTTT. Its protein is CAWSVGEGKSFF.

The chain carries TRBV27 and TRBJ2-1; perhaps TRBD2 as D (6 bases). The length of the CDR3 is 14 residues. V was pared by 2 bases and J by 2 bases, with 7 bases between. Germline loops: CDR1 MNHEY, CDR2 SMNVEV (reference sequence). The CDR3 reads CASSLGGAYNEQFF. The CDR3, as DNA: TGTGCCAGCAGTTTAGGAGGGGCCTACAATGAGCAGTTCTTC.

V gene TRBV6-5 combines with J gene TRBJ1-4; TRBD1 is a possible D gene (5 bases). The CDR3 has 11 residues. V gave up 8 bases and J gave up 6 bases, with 7 bases separating them. The germline V gene has CDR1 MNHEY and CDR2 SVGAGI. CDR3 coding DNA: TGTGCCAGCCGCAGGGATGAAAAACTGTTTTTT. Protein product: CASRRDEKLFF.

This chain connects TRBV7-3 to TRBJ2-1; D remains ambiguous. Trimming took off 5 bases at V and 7 bases at J, with 15 bases between the two ends. CDR3 size: 14 residues. Germline V CDR1 and CDR2: SGHTA, FQGTGA. The CDR3 DNA reads as TGTGCCAGCAGCCCCACCCCGGAGAGAAATGAGCAGTTCTTC. Translated, it gives CASSPTPERNEQFF.

The chain employs TRBV6-5 and TRBJ1-2, with 10 bases lining up with TRBD1. The CDR3 length is 15 residues. The V gene end was trimmed by 5 bases and the J gene end by 3 bases; junction bases not matched to a gene: 6. Germline-derived CDR1 and CDR2 are MNHEY and SVGAGI. The CDR3 here is CASSTGTGAHYGYTF. The CDR3 bases are TGTGCCAGCAGTACCGGGACAGGGGCTCACTATGGCTACACCTTC.

The chain has TRBV29-1 and TRBJ2-1; D possibly corresponds to TRBD1 (5 bases). Germline V CDR1 and CDR2: SQVTM, ANQGSEA. The CDR3 is 12 residues long. Trimming took off 6 bases at V and 8 bases at J, with 14 bases between the two ends. CDR3 nucleotide sequence: TGCAGCGTCAGGGCAGGATGGGATGAGCAGTTCTTC. As protein: CSVRAGWDEQFF.

V and J are TRBV9 and TRBJ2-1; TRBD2 agrees at 9 bases. The CDR3 covers 18 residues. The germline CDR1 and CDR2 sequences are SGDLS and YYNGEE. The junction had 8 bases not matched to a gene; V was cut back by 0 bases and J by 1 base. Here the CDR3 DNA reads TGTGCCAGCAGCGTAGCGGCGGGGGGGCCGGGGTCCTACAATGAGCAGTTCTTC. This encodes CASSVAAGGPGSYNEQFF.

The chain recombines TRBV13 with TRBJ2-7; D is unresolved. The V end was cut by 3 bases, the J end by 6 bases, with 9 bases between. The CDR3 extends over 12 amino acids. Germline CDR1 and CDR2: PRHDT and FYEKMQ (reference sequence). Written as DNA, the CDR3 is TGTGCCAGCAGCTTCAGAGAGGCCGAGCAGTACTTC. Its protein is CASSFREAEQYF.

The rearrangement links TRBV7-9 to TRBJ2-7; 8 positions agree with TRBD1. V was clipped by 3 bases and J by 3 bases; unmatched bases: 4. Per germline, CDR1 SEHNR and CDR2 FQNEAQ (reference sequence). The CDR3 contains 14 residues. For the CDR3, the DNA is TGTGCCAGCAGCTTGCGACAGGGGAGCTACGAGCAGTACTTC. Translating gives CASSLRQGSYEQYF.

This chain connects TRBV6-1 to TRBJ1-3; the match to TRBD1 covers 10 bases. Germline CDR1 MNHNS, CDR2 SASEGT. J lost 6 bases, V lost 7 bases, and 6 bases had no gene match. The CDR3 has 14 residues. Written as DNA, the CDR3 is TGTGCCAGCATCACGGGGACAGGGGAAAACACCATATATTTT. Its translation: CASITGTGENTIYF.

The rearrangement links TRBV5-1 to TRBJ1-2; 9 bases agree with TRBD1. J was trimmed by 4 bases and V by 0 bases; bases with no gene match: 10. CDR1 and CDR2 from the germline V gene are SGHRS and YFSETQ. This CDR3 is built from 17 residues. The CDR3: CASSLGSIGDRVYGYTF. Written as DNA, the CDR3 is TGCGCCAGCAGCTTGGGAAGTATAGGGGACAGGGTCTATGGCTACACCTTC.